Below, 14 T cell receptor beta chains from the same sample are listed, as sequenced in a study of cytomegalovirus exposure and HLA in healthy donors. The PCR contained 60 Vbeta and 13 Jbeta primers. Generated by immunoSEQ multiplex PCR, the TCRdb table keeps only in-frame clones and is missing some. This table holds almost 200,000 clones, roughly 78% found once. The sequenced sample was PBMCs. The receptor set was obtained from a woman in her twenties or thirties in good health and CMV-seropositive.

This chain links TRBV19 with TRBJ2-7; no clear D. Trimming left V 4 bases short and J 0 bases short, with 10 bases between. This CDR3 is 14 amino acids long. CDR1 is LNHDA and CDR2 is SQIVND in the germline V gene (reference sequence). DNA for the CDR3: TGTGCCAGTAGTACCGACTGGAGCTCCTACGAGCAGTACTTC. The encoded protein is CASSTDWSSYEQYF. The whole variable domain, filled in from reference TRBV19 and TRBJ2-7, reads DGGITQSPKYLFRKEGQNVTLSCEQNLNHDAMYWYRQDPGQGLRLIYYSQIVNDFQKGDIAEGYSVSREKKESFPLTVTSAQKNPTAFYLCASSTDWSSYEQYFGPGTRLTVT.

The rearrangement uses TRBV19 and TRBJ2-7; the match to TRBD1 covers 7 bases. This CDR3 has 17 residues. Germline loops: CDR1 LNHDA, CDR2 SQIVND (reference sequence). V dropped 3 bases and J dropped 6; count of bases not matched to a gene: 17. CDR3 protein: CASSMASFVGRGTEQYF. CDR3 DNA sequence: TGTGCCAGTAGTATGGCCTCCTTTGTGGGCAGGGGGACCGAGCAGTACTTC.

The chain joins TRBV6-5 to TRBJ1-2; tentatively, D is TRBD1 (6 bases). The CDR3 covers 12 residues. Trimming pared 8 bases from V and 4 bases from J, leaving 11 bases between. Germline CDR1 is MNHEY and CDR2 is SVGAGI. The CDR3 protein is CASGDTPYGYTF. For the CDR3, the DNA is TGTGCCAGCGGGGACACACCCTATGGCTACACCTTC.

This chain uses TRBV7-6 with TRBJ1-4, with 8 nucleotides matching TRBD1. CDR1 is SGHVS and CDR2 is FNYEAQ in the germline V gene. Trimming took 4 bases from V and 5 from J; bases not matched to a gene: 6. The CDR3 consists of 15 residues. The CDR3 here is CASSSWTGKNEKLFF. Written as DNA, the CDR3 is TGTGCCAGCAGCTCCTGGACAGGGAAAAATGAAAAACTGTTTTTT.

The chain couples TRBV18 to TRBJ1-1; 7 positions agree with TRBD1. The junction had 13 bases not matched to a gene; V was cut back by 2 bases and J by 10 bases. The CDR3 consists of 15 residues. Germline CDR1 and CDR2: KGHSH and LQKENI. The CDR3 here is CASSPNLPGGLGAFF. CDR3 bases: TGTGCCAGCTCACCAAACCTACCAGGGGGTCTAGGAGCTTTCTTT.

This clone appeared a few times. The chain links TRBV6-5 to TRBJ1-5; 7 nucleotides line up with TRBD1. The V segment lost 5 bases and the J segment 7 bases; nucleotides outside the gene matches: 8. CDR3 size: 14 residues. Germline CDR1 and CDR2: MNHEY and SVGAGI. The CDR3, as DNA: TGTGCCAGCAGTAGCCGGGACAGAGAACAGCCCCAGCATTTT. Translating it yields CASSSRDREQPQHF.

V and J are TRBV21-1 and TRBJ2-5; whether TRBD1, the table's D call, matches the DNA was not checked. TRBV21-1 is termed a pseudogene. The CDR3 contains 16 residues. CDR3 nucleotides: TGTGCCAGCAGCAAAGAGCCTATGAGCAGGAAAGAGACCCAGTACTTC. Its translation is CASSKEPMSRKETQYF.

This rearrangement joins TRBV7-6 to TRBJ1-1; 7 bases align to TRBD1. The CDR3 runs to 13 residues. The ends lost 5 bases at V and 11 bases at J; junction bases unmatched: 11. In germline, CDR1 is SGHVS, CDR2 FNYEAQ. The CDR3 region is CASSPNEGAKAFF. The CDR3 DNA reads TGTGCCAGCAGCCCTAATGAGGGGGCTAAGGCTTTCTTT.

V and J are TRBV5-1 and TRBJ1-6; 10 positions match TRBD1. V lost 3 bases to trimming and J lost 11 bases; unmatched junction nucleotides: 5. CDR3 length: 14 amino acids. CDR1 is SGHRS, CDR2 YFSETQ, per germline. The CDR3: CASSWTGGNPPLHF. CDR3 coding DNA: TGCGCCAGCAGCTGGACAGGGGGTAACCCACCCCTCCACTTT.

Comments on this clone: The sample has other DNA sequences that encode this CDR3 too. The gene calls are TRBV2 and TRBJ2-5; D uncertain. This CDR3 has 12 residues. The V end was cut by 4 bases, the J end by 4 bases, with 7 bases between. CDR1 is SNHLY and CDR2 is FYNNEI in the germline V gene. The CDR3 loop reads CASSGQGETQYF. The CDR3 DNA follows: TGTGCCAGCAGTGGACAAGGAGAGACCCAGTACTTC.

The rearrangement links TRBV4-3 to TRBJ2-7; 11 bases map to TRBD2. From germline, CDR1 is LGHNA and CDR2 YSLEER. V was clipped by 0 bases and J by 4 bases; unmatched bases: 2. The CDR3 runs to 15 residues. The CDR3 DNA follows: TGCGCCAGCAGCCAAGATACTAGCGGGAGTTACGAGCAGTACTTC. Its protein is CASSQDTSGSYEQYF.

The chain carries TRBV5-1 and TRBJ1-1, with 8 bases aligning to TRBD1. The junction had 7 bases not matched to a gene; V was cut back by 4 bases and J by 5 bases. From germline, CDR1 is SGHRS and CDR2 YFSETQ. The CDR3 consists of 14 residues. The CDR3 protein is CASSQGQGGTEAFF. CDR3 bases: TGCGCCAGCAGCCAAGGACAGGGAGGGACTGAAGCTTTCTTT.

The CDR3 loop reads CASTSGNTIYF. The DNA for the CDR3 is TGTGCGAGTACCTCTGGAAACACCATATATTTT. This chain joins TRBV10-3 and TRBJ1-3; D is uncertain. Germline CDR1 is ENHRY and CDR2 is SYGVKD. The CDR3 contains 11 residues.

The V call is TRBV5-4, the J call TRBJ2-1; 7 bases align to TRBD2. This CDR3 comprises 16 residues. The germline V gene encodes CDR1 SGHNT and CDR2 YYREEE (reference sequence). Unmatched junction bases numbered 19, after V lost 4 bases and J lost 12 bases. CDR3 DNA sequence: TGTGCCAGCAGCCCCGGGGCGGTAGCGGGCCTCTGGGGGCAGTTCTTC. This codes for CASSPGAVAGLWGQFF. The variable domain in full, completed from reference TRBV5-4 and TRBJ2-1, reads ETGVTQSPTHLIKTRGQQVTLRCSSQSGHNTVSWYQQALGQGPQFIFQYYREEENGRGNFPPRFSGLQFPNYSSELNVNALELDDSALYLCASSPGAVAGLWGQFFGPGTRLTVL.